These 9 T cell receptor beta chains share one sample of origin, sequenced in a study of cytomegalovirus exposure and HLA in healthy donors. The table came from immunoSEQ multiplex PCR; TCRdb's copy has only in-frame clones and leaves some out. The data hold fewer than 85,000 clones, with about 95% observed a single time. The specimen sequenced was PBMCs. The receptors shown here come from a young woman in good health and CMV-seronegative.

CDR3 loop: CASRTATYEQYF. The CDR3 DNA follows: TGTGCCAGCAGAACGGCGACTTACGAGCAGTACTTC. The V and J genes are TRBV6-5 and TRBJ2-7; D call uncertain. Trimming pared 6 bases from V and 4 bases from J, leaving 10 bases between. Germline CDR1 MNHEY, CDR2 SVGAGI. The CDR3 extends over 12 amino acids.

The chain joins TRBV4-1 to TRBJ2-1, with 9 bases identical to TRBD2. Per germline, CDR1 MGHRA and CDR2 YSYEKL. V shed 0 bases and J 6 bases; nucleotides not matched to a gene: 6. The CDR3 runs 16 residues. The CDR3 protein is CASSQDGAGGVNEQFF. CDR3 coding DNA: TGCGCCAGCAGCCAAGATGGAGCGGGGGGCGTCAATGAGCAGTTCTTC.

The chain has TRBV2 and TRBJ1-3; 7 nucleotides match TRBD1. The germline V gene has CDR1 SNHLY and CDR2 FYNNEI. J gave up 0 bases and V 5 bases, and 4 bases lay outside the gene matches. This CDR3 region has 15 residues. The chain's CDR3 is CASSTGQHSGNTIYF. CDR3 sequence (DNA): TGTGCCAGCAGTACGGGACAGCACTCTGGAAACACCATATATTTT.

The chain is built from TRBV6-4 and TRBJ2-2; TRBD1 might be the D (6 bases). V was trimmed by 5 bases and J by 6 bases, leaving 19 bases between them. Per the germline V gene, CDR1 is MRHNA and CDR2 is SNTAGT. The length of the CDR3 is 16 residues. The CDR3 nucleotides are TGTGCCAGCAGTCCAAAACCCTCCCCAGGGGCCGGGGAGCTGTTTTTT. This sequence encodes CASSPKPSPGAGELFF.

The V and J genes are TRBV9 and TRBJ1-2; 7 bases agree with TRBD1. The CDR3 is 14 amino acids. Germline V gene data show CDR1 as SGDLS and CDR2 as YYNGEE. V lost 0 bases, J lost 8 bases, and 7 bases stayed unmatched. The CDR3, as DNA: TGTGCCAGCAGCGTAGGGGACAGCCCTTTGGGCTACACCTTC. Translation gives CASSVGDSPLGYTF.

This clone was seen just once. The rearrangement uses TRBV7-9 and TRBJ1-1; 11 bases fit TRBD1. The CDR3 spans 16 residues. V was pared by 7 bases and J by 1 base, with 8 bases of the junction left unmatched. Germline CDR1 and CDR2: SEHNR and FQNEAQ (reference sequence). The CDR3 nucleotides read TGTGCCAGCAACCGAGGGGACAGGGGGGCGAACACTGAAGCTTTCTTT. This translates into CASNRGDRGANTEAFF.

V and J are TRBV7-9 and TRBJ1-2; D unresolved. Trimming shortened V by 1 base and J by 9 bases, and 12 bases separated the two germline ends. The germline gives CDR1 SEHNR, CDR2 FQNEAQ (reference sequence). This CDR3 has 13 amino acids. The CDR3 is CASSLERVSSYTF. As DNA, the CDR3 is TGTGCCAGCAGCTTAGAACGGGTCTCGAGCTACACCTTC.

V is TRBV2 and J is TRBJ2-7; possibly TRBD2 for D (6 bases). Trimming cost V 7 bases and J 1 base, with 14 bases left between them. Germline CDR1 reads SNHLY; CDR2 reads FYNNEI. There are 14 residues in the CDR3. In DNA form, the CDR3 reads TGTGCCAGCATTGCGGGGTTCGGGTCCTACGAGCAGTACTTC. It yields the protein CASIAGFGSYEQYF.

The V call is TRBV2, the J call TRBJ2-7; D unresolved. Germline lookup yields CDR1 SNHLY and CDR2 FYNNEI. Deletions cut 5 bases from V and 3 bases from J, with 14 bases between. The CDR3 spans 14 residues. The CDR3 nucleotides read TGTGCCAGCAGTCCGGGTCTTACCCTCTACGAGCAGTACTTC. Translation gives CASSPGLTLYEQYF.